A selection of T cell receptor beta chains follows, all from one sample in a study of T cells in Graves' hyperthyroidism and ophthalmopathy. One entry per CDR3 protein, called by TCRdb with MiXCR from the multiplex PCR reads. The repertoire holds approximately 620,000 distinct CDR3 sequences, with roughly a sixth as singletons. The sample consisted of blood. All receptors come from a woman aged 40 to 50 with Graves' ophthalmopathy. CDR3s include the opening cysteine and the closing phenylalanine or tryptophan. Fields, in order: clone size, V gene, J gene, D gene, CDR3 protein, CDR3 DNA. The D gene is left open where the match is weak. Rows may omit the clone size; those that give it use once, few, many or a size class.

.	TRBV4-1	TRBJ2-2	.	CASRPAERGGELFF	TGCGCCAGCAGACCGGCCGAGAGGGGTGGGGAGCTGTTTTTT
few	TRBV7-9	TRBJ1-5	.	CASSLATRDQPQHF	TGTGCCAGCAGCTTAGCTACCAGGGATCAGCCCCAGCATTTT
few	TRBV2	TRBJ1-2	.	CASSSISRTHYGYTF	TGTGCCAGCAGTTCAATTTCCAGAACCCACTATGGCTACACCTTC
many	TRBV2	TRBJ2-3	TRBD2	CASSVLAGEGNTQYF	TGTGCCAGCAGTGTTTTAGCGGGAGAGGGGAATACGCAGTATTTT
many	TRBV30	TRBJ1-1	.	CAWSVGPRRGTEAFF	TGTGCCTGGAGTGTGGGACCGCGGAGGGGCACTGAAGCTTTCTTT
.	TRBV2	TRBJ2-1	TRBD2	CASSYSRLAGGNEQFF	TGTGCCAGCAGTTACTCGAGACTAGCGGGAGGTAATGAGCAGTTCTTC
.	TRBV20-1	TRBJ1-2	TRBD1	CSARDPQGGYGYTF	TGCAGTGCTAGAGATCCCCAGGGGGGCTATGGCTACACCTTC
.	TRBV19	TRBJ2-3	.	CATQWGADTQYF	TGTGCCACCCAGTGGGGGGCAGATACGCAGTATTTT
few	TRBV3-1	TRBJ2-1	TRBD2	CASSQGRGGLAGVSYNEQFF	TGTGCCAGCAGCCAAGGACGGGGGGGACTAGCGGGGGTCTCCTACAATGAGCAGTTCTTC
.	TRBV4-1	TRBJ2-7	.	CASSRPGVWYEQYF	TGCGCCAGCAGCCGCCCCGGGGTTTGGTACGAGCAGTACTTC
few	TRBV20-1	TRBJ2-3	.	CSARDPVGPGATDTQYF	TGCAGTGCTAGAGACCCGGTCGGGCCGGGGGCCACAGATACGCAGTATTTT
many	TRBV7-8	TRBJ2-7	.	CASSFSGLPIDEQYF	TGTGCCAGCAGCTTTAGTGGACTACCCATAGACGAGCAGTACTTC
many	TRBV3-1	TRBJ2-7	.	CASSQDGEYEQYF	TGTGCCAGCAGCCAAGATGGAGAATACGAGCAGTACTTC
many	TRBV20-1	TRBJ1-2	.	CSASLKGSNYGYTF	TGCAGTGCTAGCCTTAAGGGGAGTAACTATGGCTACACCTTC
.	TRBV10-1	TRBJ1-5	.	CAEGRGHGNQPQHF	TGCGCCGAGGGACGAGGGCACGGCAATCAGCCCCAGCATTTT
many	TRBV7-2	TRBJ2-7	.	CASSLGPDEQYF	TGTGCCAGCAGCTTGGGCCCCGACGAGCAGTACTTC
few	TRBV14	TRBJ2-5	.	CASSPRAARSQETQYF	TGTGCCAGCAGCCCCCGAGCGGCCCGCTCCCAAGAGACCCAGTACTTC
many	TRBV2	TRBJ1-2	TRBD1	CASSLRGGHGYTF	TGTGCCAGCAGTCTCAGGGGGGGCCATGGCTACACCTTC
few	TRBV20-1	TRBJ2-7	.	CSASTLNGIEQYF	TGCAGTGCTAGCACGCTCAACGGGATCGAGCAGTACTTC
many	TRBV20-1	TRBJ2-1	TRBD2	CSAPPALLAGEQFF	TGCAGTGCCCCTCCCGCCTTACTAGCGGGCGAGCAGTTCTTC
.	TRBV5-8	TRBJ2-5	.	CASSLARYQETQYF	TGTGCCAGCAGCTTGGCGCGGTACCAAGAGACCCAGTACTTC
.	TRBV20-1	TRBJ1-1	.	CSARWPQMNTEAFF	TGCAGTGCAAGGTGGCCCCAAATGAACACTGAAGCTTTCTTT